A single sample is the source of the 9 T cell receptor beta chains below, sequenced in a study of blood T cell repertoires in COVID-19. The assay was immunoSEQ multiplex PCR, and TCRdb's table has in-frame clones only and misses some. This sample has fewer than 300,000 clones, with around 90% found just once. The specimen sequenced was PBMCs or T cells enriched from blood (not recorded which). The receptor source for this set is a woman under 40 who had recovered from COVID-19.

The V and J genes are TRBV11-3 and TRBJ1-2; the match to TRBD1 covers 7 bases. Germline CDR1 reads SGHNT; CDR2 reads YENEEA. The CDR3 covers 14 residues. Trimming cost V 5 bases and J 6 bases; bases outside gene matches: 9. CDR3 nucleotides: TGTGCCAGCAGCAACCGGGACAGTGGCGATGGCTACACCTTC. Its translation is CASSNRDSGDGYTF.

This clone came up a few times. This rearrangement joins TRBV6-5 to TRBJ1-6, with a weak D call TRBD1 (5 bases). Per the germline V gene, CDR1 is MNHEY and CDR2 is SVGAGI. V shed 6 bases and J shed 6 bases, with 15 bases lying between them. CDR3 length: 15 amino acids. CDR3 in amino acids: CASSPGGQPNSPLHF. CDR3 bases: TGTGCCAGCAGCCCCGGCGGACAACCTAATTCACCCCTCCACTTT.

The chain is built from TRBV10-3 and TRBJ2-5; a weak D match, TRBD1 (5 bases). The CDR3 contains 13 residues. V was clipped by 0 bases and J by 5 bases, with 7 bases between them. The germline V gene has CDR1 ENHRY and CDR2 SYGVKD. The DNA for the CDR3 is TGTGCCATCAGTGAGTCCCCAGGGGAGACCCAGTACTTC. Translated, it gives CAISESPGETQYF.

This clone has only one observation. In nucleotides, the CDR3 is TGTGCCAGCAGCTTAAGTCAGGGGGTGTACGGCTACACCTTC. Translation: CASSLSQGVYGYTF. J is TRBJ1-2 and V is TRBV7-9; 7 bases map to TRBD1. J was trimmed by 8 bases and V by 2 bases; bases with no gene match: 8. Germline-derived CDR1 and CDR2 are SEHNR and FQNEAQ (reference sequence). The CDR3 loop spans 14 amino acids.

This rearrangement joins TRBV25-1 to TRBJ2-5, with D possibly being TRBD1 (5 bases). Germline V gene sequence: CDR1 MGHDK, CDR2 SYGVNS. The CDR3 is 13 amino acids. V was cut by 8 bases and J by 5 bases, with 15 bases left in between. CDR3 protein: CASRGQLSETQYF. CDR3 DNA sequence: TGTGCCAGCCGAGGACAACTCTCTGAGACCCAGTACTTC.

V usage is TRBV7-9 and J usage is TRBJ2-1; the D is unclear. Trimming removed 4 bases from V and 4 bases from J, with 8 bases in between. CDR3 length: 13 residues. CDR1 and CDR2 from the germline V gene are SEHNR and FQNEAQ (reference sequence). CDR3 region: CASSSSEYNEQFF. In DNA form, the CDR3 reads TGTGCCAGCAGCTCGTCGGAGTACAATGAGCAGTTCTTC.

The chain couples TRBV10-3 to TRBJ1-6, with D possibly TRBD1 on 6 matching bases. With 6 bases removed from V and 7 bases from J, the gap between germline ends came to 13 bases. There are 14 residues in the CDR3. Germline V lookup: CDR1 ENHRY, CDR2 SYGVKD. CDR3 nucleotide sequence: TGTGCCATCAGGCCGGACAGAGACAATTCACCCCTCCACTTT. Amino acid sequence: CAIRPDRDNSPLHF.

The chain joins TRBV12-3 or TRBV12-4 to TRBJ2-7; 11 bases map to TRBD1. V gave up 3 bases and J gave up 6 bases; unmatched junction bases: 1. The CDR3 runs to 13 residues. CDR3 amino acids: CASSLGQGVEQYF. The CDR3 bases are TGTGCCAGCAGTTTGGGACAGGGGGTCGAGCAGTACTTC.

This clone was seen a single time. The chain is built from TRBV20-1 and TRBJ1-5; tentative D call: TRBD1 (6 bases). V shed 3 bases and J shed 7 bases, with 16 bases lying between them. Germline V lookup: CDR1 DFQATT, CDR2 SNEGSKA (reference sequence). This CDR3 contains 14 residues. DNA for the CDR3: TGCAGTGCTAGTGTCCCAGGGGTTGGGCAGCCCCAGCATTTT. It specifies CSASVPGVGQPQHF.